Below are 27 T cell receptor beta chains sequenced from a single sample in a study of T-cell memory formation after mild COVID-19. Via MiXCR, TCRdb re-called the 5' RACE reads, giving one row per CDR3 protein. The sample yields 50,000 to 60,000 distinct CDR3 sequences, about a quarter seen once. What was sequenced was PBMCs or a T cell subset sorted from them (not recorded which). These receptors all come from a man between 18 and 29 years old who had mild COVID-19 (a few samples of this study predate the infection). Cell type and time point are not known.

The chain carries TRBV7-9 and TRBJ2-2, with 8 bases matching TRBD1. With 6 bases clipped from V and 1 base from J, the junction kept 7 bases outside the gene matches. The CDR3 runs 16 residues. Germline values: CDR1 SEHNR, CDR2 FQNEAQ (reference sequence). The CDR3 bases are TGTGCCAGCAGACCTACCGGGACAGGGAACACCGGGGAGCTGTTTTTT. Its translation: CASRPTGTGNTGELFF.

This chain connects TRBV3-2 to TRBJ2-2; no check of the table's D call, TRBD2, against the DNA was made. TRBV3-2 is termed a pseudogene. The CDR3 is 16 residues long. The CDR3 sequence is CASSQGTSDYTGELFF. In nucleotides, the CDR3 is TGTGCCAGCAGCCAAGGGACTAGCGACTACACCGGGGAGCTGTTTTTT.

The chain uses TRBV12-3 or TRBV12-4 and TRBJ2-2; no clear D. The ends were cut back, 6 bases at V and 6 bases at J, with 8 bases in the middle. This CDR3 contains 12 residues. This CDR3 reads CASSVGPGELFF. In DNA form, the CDR3 reads TGTGCCAGCAGCGTCGGTCCCGGGGAGCTGTTTTTT.

The chain uses TRBV12-3 or TRBV12-4 and TRBJ2-7; maybe TRBD1 (6 bases). V was trimmed by 3 bases and J by 7 bases, leaving 16 bases between them. The CDR3 covers 14 residues. The CDR3 DNA sequence: TGTGCCAGCAGTTTTGTGGGGGCCGAATGGGAGCAGTACTTC. Encoded protein: CASSFVGAEWEQYF.

The rearrangement joins TRBV6-6 to TRBJ2-7; TRBD2 matches at 7 bases. Germline V lookup: CDR1 MNHNY, CDR2 SVGAGI (reference sequence). The CDR3 has 13 residues. V lost 4 bases and J lost 4; bases outside the gene matches: 4. In nucleotides, the CDR3 is TGTGCCAGCAGTTTTACTAGCGAATACGAGCAGTACTTC. Residues: CASSFTSEYEQYF.

The chain recombines TRBV7-2 with TRBJ1-5; a weak D match, TRBD1 (6 bases). This CDR3 has 15 amino acids. Trimming shortened V by 1 base and J by 4 bases, and 11 bases separated the two germline ends. The germline CDR1 and CDR2 sequences are SGHTA and FQGNSA. The CDR3 sequence is CASSLGDRRNQPQHF. The CDR3 region has the DNA TGTGCCAGCAGCTTAGGAGACAGGCGTAATCAGCCCCAGCATTTT.

The chain couples TRBV6-2 or TRBV6-3 to TRBJ2-7; TRBD1 might be the D (6 bases). The CDR3 totals 13 residues. Trimming removed 7 bases at V and 3 bases at J, with 13 bases between. Germline V CDR1 and CDR2: MNHEY, SVGEGT. The CDR3 reads CASTSQDSYEQYF. CDR3 coding DNA: TGTGCCAGCACTTCTCAGGACAGCTACGAGCAGTACTTC.

This clonotype was counted only a few times. V gene TRBV4-1 combines with J gene TRBJ2-1, with D unclear. V was pared by 0 bases and J by 0 bases, with 6 bases between. The CDR3 totals 15 residues. Germline lookup yields CDR1 MGHRA and CDR2 YSYEKL. The CDR3 DNA reads as TGCGCCAGCAGCCAAGATTCGGGCTCCTACAATGAGCAGTTCTTC. This translates into CASSQDSGSYNEQFF.

This clonotype was seen just once. This rearrangement joins TRBV7-9 to TRBJ2-6, with D maybe TRBD2 (6 bases). From germline, CDR1 is SEHNR and CDR2 FQNEAQ (reference sequence). Trimming shortened V by 4 bases and J by 4 bases, and 20 bases separated the two germline ends. This CDR3 comprises 18 residues. The CDR3 coding sequence is TGTGCCAGCAGCTCCCTGGAGGGTTTCATGCCCGGGGCCAACGTCCTGACTTTC. Residues: CASSSLEGFMPGANVLTF.

This clonotype appeared a few times. The genes are TRBV7-3 and TRBJ2-1, with unresolved D. The CDR3 contains 15 residues. With 2 bases removed from V and 8 bases from J, the gap between germline ends came to 16 bases. Germline CDR1 SGHTA, CDR2 FQGTGA. CDR3 DNA: TGTGCCAGCAGCTTATCGCTTGGTGGGAAGGATGAGCAGTTCTTC. It yields the protein CASSLSLGGKDEQFF.

This clonotype was counted ten times or more. The V gene is TRBV7-3, the J gene TRBJ2-2; 9 bases line up with TRBD2. The germline CDR1 and CDR2 sequences are SGHTA and FQGTGA. V was clipped by 4 bases and J by 6 bases; unmatched bases: 6. The CDR3 is made up of 15 amino acids. The CDR3 DNA reads TGTGCCAGCAGCTACCGTAGCGGGGGCTCCGGGGAGCTGTTTTTT. Amino acid sequence: CASSYRSGGSGELFF.

This sequence joins TRBV7-9 and TRBJ2-1, with D maybe TRBD2 (7 bases). This CDR3 is built from 14 residues. V lost 7 bases to trimming and J lost 12 bases, with 22 bases between them. The germline V gene has CDR1 SEHNR and CDR2 FQNEAQ (reference sequence). The CDR3 DNA sequence: TGTGCCAGCATCCCCCGGCGGGGGCCCCAGCGGCAGTTCTTC. Protein: CASIPRRGPQRQFF.

The gene calls are TRBV19 and TRBJ1-5; TRBD1 matches at 8 bases. V dropped 8 bases and J dropped 5; count of bases not matched to a gene: 11. The germline CDR1 and CDR2 sequences are LNHDA and SQIVND (reference sequence). The length of the CDR3 is 15 residues. The CDR3, as DNA: TGTGCCAGTTCTCAAAGCTCCAGGGGGCATCAGCCCCAGCATTTT. Encoded protein: CASSQSSRGHQPQHF.

CDR3 sequence (DNA): TGTGCCAGCAGCTCCTTAAATACAGGGGCTCAGAACACTGAAGCTTTCTTT. Translated: CASSSLNTGAQNTEAFF. This sequence joins TRBV6-2 or TRBV6-3 and TRBJ1-1; 7 nucleotides match TRBD1. From germline, CDR1 is MNHEY and CDR2 SVGEGT. This CDR3 spans 17 amino acids. Trimming at V came to 6 bases and at J to 1 base, leaving 14 bases not matched to a gene.

This chain links TRBV12-3 or TRBV12-4 with TRBJ2-3; perhaps TRBD2 as D (6 bases). Trimming took off 5 bases at V and 5 bases at J, with 14 bases between the two ends. The CDR3 length is 14 residues. This CDR3 reads CASSGTPRLDTQYF. In nucleotides, the CDR3 is TGTGCCAGCAGTGGGACTCCGCGCCTAGATACGCAGTATTTT.

This rearrangement joins TRBV4-3 to TRBJ1-2; 8 bases fit TRBD1. Trimming took 0 bases from V and 3 from J; bases not matched to a gene: 12. The CDR3 contains 18 residues. Germline values: CDR1 LGHNA, CDR2 YSLEER. The chain's CDR3 is CASSQESEGTGGYYGYTF. DNA of the CDR3: TGCGCCAGCAGCCAAGAAAGTGAGGGGACAGGCGGCTACTATGGCTACACCTTC.

This clonotype was picked up a small number of times. V gene TRBV7-9 combines with J gene TRBJ2-7; maybe TRBD1 (7 bases). CDR1 SEHNR and CDR2 FQNEAQ come from the germline V gene (reference sequence). The CDR3 consists of 14 residues. Trimming took off 6 bases at V and 5 bases at J, with 17 bases between the two ends. The CDR3, as DNA: TGTGCCAGCAGTTTTACAGGAGGGGGCCACGAGCAGTACTTC. It encodes CASSFTGGGHEQYF.

Only one count was recorded for this clonotype. The chain is built from TRBV29-1 and TRBJ2-5; 7 bases agree with TRBD1. The J segment lost 5 bases and the V segment lost 6 bases, leaving 6 bases of the junction unmatched. The CDR3 is made up of 12 amino acids. Germline CDR1 reads SQVTM; CDR2 reads ANQGSEA. As DNA, the CDR3 is TGCAGCGTCGATGACAGGGCGGAGACCCAGTACTTC. Translation: CSVDDRAETQYF.

This clonotype has more than one count but fewer than ten. This chain joins TRBV4-1 and TRBJ1-1, with D perhaps TRBD1 (5 bases). The CDR3 length is 15 residues. Germline loops: CDR1 MGHRA, CDR2 YSYEKL. V lost 0 bases to trimming and J lost 3 bases, with 11 bases between them. The CDR3 DNA reads as TGCGCCAGCAGCCAAGATCAAGGGGTAGACACTGAAGCTTTCTTT. Translated, it gives CASSQDQGVDTEAFF.

V usage is TRBV6-2 or TRBV6-3 and J usage is TRBJ2-2; no clear D. CDR1 and CDR2 from the germline V gene are MNHEY and SVGEGT. The germline V and J ends were trimmed by 2 bases and 3 bases, with 4 bases remaining between them. The CDR3 spans 13 residues. CDR3 residues: CASSYGYTGELFF. The CDR3 DNA reads TGTGCCAGCAGTTACGGATACACCGGGGAGCTGTTTTTT.

This clonotype was recorded only once. CDR3 DNA: TGTGCCAGCAGCTCCCCGGGGGGAGTACAAGAGACCCAGTACTTC. It codes for CASSSPGGVQETQYF. The chain uses TRBV7-6 and TRBJ2-5; 7 bases match TRBD2. Germline V gene data show CDR1 as SGHVS and CDR2 as FNYEAQ. V was pared by 4 bases and J by 2 bases, with 7 bases of the junction left unmatched. The CDR3 is 15 residues long.

A few counts support this clonotype. The chain uses TRBV5-1 and TRBJ2-1; D gene uncertain. The CDR3 has 11 amino acids. The V end lost 4 bases, the J end lost 10 bases, and 9 bases lay between the germline ends. The germline gives CDR1 SGHRS, CDR2 YFSETQ. CDR3 in DNA: TGCGCCAGCAGCGAAAGCTGGGAGCAGTTCTTC. This encodes CASSESWEQFF.

This clonotype showed up just a few times. The CDR3 DNA reads TGCAGCGTTCAGCTAGCGGGGGAGTACACAGATACGCAGTATTTT. Translating it yields CSVQLAGEYTDTQYF. The rearrangement joins TRBV29-1 to TRBJ2-3; 10 bases are a match to TRBD2. J gave up 2 bases and V 5 bases, and 7 bases lay outside the gene matches. From germline, CDR1 is SQVTM and CDR2 ANQGSEA. CDR3 length equals 15 residues.

CDR3 nucleotides: TGTGCCAGCAGCGACCACACTGGGGCCAACGTCCTGACTTTC. As protein: CASSDHTGANVLTF. The chain has TRBV9 and TRBJ2-6, with D uncertain. The CDR3 runs 14 residues. Germline-derived CDR1 and CDR2 are SGDLS and YYNGEE. Trimming removed 3 bases from V and 2 bases from J, with 6 bases in between.

The rearrangement uses TRBV3-1 and TRBJ1-1; D perhaps matches TRBD1 (6 bases). Germline V gives CDR1 LGHDT, CDR2 YNNKEL (reference sequence). The ends were cut back, 4 bases at V and 5 bases at J, with 17 bases in the middle. There are 15 residues in the CDR3. The CDR3 is CASSPRDTVGTEAFF. The CDR3, as DNA: TGTGCCAGCAGCCCCCGGGACACTGTTGGAACTGAAGCTTTCTTT.

The rearrangement links TRBV24-1 to TRBJ2-3, with D unclear. V shed 0 bases and J shed 1 base, with 10 bases lying between them. Germline V gene data show CDR1 as KGHDR and CDR2 as SFDVKD. This CDR3 spans 16 amino acids. CDR3 loop: CATSDLLGAGTDTQYF. The CDR3 DNA sequence: TGTGCCACCAGTGATTTGCTGGGCGCCGGCACAGATACGCAGTATTTT.

This clonotype was seen more than once but under ten times. The chain's CDR3 is CASSYSTRQPQHF. In DNA form, the CDR3 reads TGTGCCAGCAGTTACTCTACCAGACAGCCCCAGCATTTT. This chain connects TRBV6-5 to TRBJ1-5; the D is unclear. The CDR3 length is 13 residues. Trimming pared 0 bases from V and 7 bases from J, leaving 7 bases between. Germline loops: CDR1 MNHEY, CDR2 SVGAGI.